The 10 T cell receptor beta chains below were found in one sample sequenced in a study of OX40 agonist ivuxolimab in advanced cancers. The repertoire was sequenced with immunoSEQ multiplex PCR; TCRdb's copy has only in-frame clones and lacks some. The table includes roughly 48,000 clones, about four fifths detected once. The specimen comprised CD4+ or CD8+ T cells sorted from blood, sampled in a trial of the OX40 agonist ivuxolimab. Receptors originate from an adult with an advanced solid tumor such as melanoma, head and neck, liver or kidney cancer.

A few counts support this clone. The chain joins TRBV19 to TRBJ1-5; 7 bases agree with TRBD1. V trimming: 5 bases; J trimming: 5 bases; junction bases outside the gene matches: 9. The V gene's germline CDR1 is LNHDA and CDR2 SQIVND (reference sequence). The CDR3 extends over 15 amino acids. CDR3 nucleotide sequence: TGTGCCAGTAGTCAGGACAGGCTAGGGGATCAGCCCCAGCATTTT. This encodes CASSQDRLGDQPQHF. Supplemented by reference TRBV19 and TRBJ1-5, the full variable domain reads DGGITQSPKYLFRKEGQNVTLSCEQNLNHDAMYWYRQDPGQGLRLIYYSQIVNDFQKGDIAEGYSVSREKKESFPLTVTSAQKNPTAFYLCASSQDRLGDQPQHFGDGTRLSIL.

This clone was seen more than once but under ten times. The chain employs TRBV5-6 and TRBJ1-6, with D possibly being TRBD1 (6 bases). V was shortened by 4 bases and J by 8 bases, with 13 bases between the two germline ends. CDR3 length: 14 residues. Germline V gene sequence: CDR1 SGHDT, CDR2 YYEEEE. The CDR3 protein is CASSPGHWDSPLHF. The CDR3 region has the DNA TGTGCCAGCAGCCCGGGACATTGGGATTCACCCCTCCACTTT. Full variable domain (rest looked up from reference TRBV5-6 and TRBJ1-6): DAGVTQSPTHLIKTRGQQVTLRCSPKSGHDTVSWYQQALGQGPQFIFQYYEEEERQRGNFPDRFSGHQFPNYSSELNVNALLLGDSALYLCASSPGHWDSPLHFGNGTRLTVT.

The chain has TRBV18 and TRBJ2-3; D is possibly TRBD1 (8 bases). The CDR3 is 18 amino acids. V lost 2 bases to trimming and J lost 5 bases, with 23 bases between them. CDR1 is KGHSH, CDR2 LQKENI, per germline. The CDR3 is CASSPAPLQGGGKDTQYF. Written as DNA, the CDR3 is TGTGCCAGCTCACCAGCCCCTCTACAGGGGGGGGGAAAAGATACGCAGTATTTT.

This chain joins TRBV9 and TRBJ2-7; the match to TRBD2 covers 9 bases. The ends lost 0 bases at V and 4 bases at J; junction bases unmatched: 5. This CDR3 has 15 amino acids. Per germline, CDR1 SGDLS and CDR2 YYNGEE. CDR3 region: CASSVGSGGPYEQYF. CDR3 in DNA: TGTGCCAGCAGCGTAGGTAGCGGGGGCCCTTACGAGCAGTACTTC.

The gene calls are TRBV15 and TRBJ2-1; D might be TRBD1 or TRBD2, each matching 6 bases. Trimming removed 3 bases at V and 5 bases at J, with 14 bases between. From germline, CDR1 is LNHNV and CDR2 YYDKDF (reference sequence). This CDR3 is 15 amino acids long. The CDR3 here is CATSRLGGADNEQFF. DNA for the CDR3: TGTGCCACCAGCAGGCTGGGGGGCGCGGACAATGAGCAGTTCTTC.

J is TRBJ1-6 and V is TRBV5-4, with no clear D. This CDR3 contains 13 residues. The V and J ends lost 5 bases and 10 bases respectively, with 13 bases between them. Germline CDR1 and CDR2: SGHNT and YYREEE (reference sequence). DNA of the CDR3: TGTGCCAGCAGTCGAACAGCAGGCTCACCCCTCCACTTT. Its protein is CASSRTAGSPLHF.

The chain uses TRBV7-9 and TRBJ2-1; possibly TRBD2 for D (5 bases). The CDR3 spans 14 residues. Germline CDR1 is SEHNR and CDR2 is FQNEAQ (reference sequence). V dropped 2 bases and J dropped 2 bases, with 7 bases sitting between them. The CDR3 loop is CASSLSGPYNEQFF. The CDR3 DNA sequence: TGTGCCAGCAGCTTAAGCGGACCCTACAATGAGCAGTTCTTC.

The V gene is TRBV6-1, the J gene TRBJ1-5; 8 bases agree with TRBD1. The CDR3 sequence is 13 residues long. The junction had 6 bases not matched to a gene; V was cut back by 8 bases and J by 6 bases. The germline V gene encodes CDR1 MNHNS and CDR2 SASEGT. CDR3 nucleotide sequence: TGTGCCAGCGGGGGACAGGTGCGTCAGCCCCAGCATTTT. It is translated as CASGGQVRQPQHF.

The V and J genes are TRBV5-1 and TRBJ1-2; no reliable D call. Germline loops: CDR1 SGHRS, CDR2 YFSETQ. Trimming pared 0 bases from V and 7 bases from J, leaving 13 bases between. The CDR3 has 14 amino acids. This CDR3 is CASSLGGVSSGYTF. In DNA, the CDR3 is TGCGCCAGCAGCTTGGGGGGAGTTAGTTCTGGCTACACCTTC. The full variable domain, its missing parts supplied by reference TRBV5-1 and TRBJ1-2, is KAGVTQTPRYLIKTRGQQVTLSCSPISGHRSVSWYQQTPGQGLQFLFEYFSETQRNKGNFPGRFSGRQFSNSRSEMNVSTLELGDSALYLCASSLGGVSSGYTFGSGTRLTVV.

The rearrangement links TRBV6-1 to TRBJ1-2; possibly TRBD1 for D (6 bases). Trimming took 5 bases from V and 8 from J, leaving 12 bases between them. The CDR3 totals 12 residues. The germline gives CDR1 MNHNS, CDR2 SASEGT. CDR3 loop: CASSPGTMGYTF. CDR3 in DNA: TGTGCCAGCAGTCCCGGGACAATGGGCTACACCTTC.